This is a list of T cell receptor beta chains from one sample in a study of vaccination and CD4 T cells after COVID-19. TCRdb re-called the PCR reads through MiXCR, storing one row per CDR3 protein. The data hold roughly 20,000 distinct CDR3 sequences, with 51% observed a single time. These receptors' targets are unknown. The sample consisted of CD4+ T cells from blood, cultured in vitro, taken about 7 months after SARS-CoV-2 vaccination. The receptors originated from a human donor who had recovered from COVID-19. Both conserved end residues are part of each CDR3. D genes are given only for firm matches. Rows may omit the clone size; those that give it use once, few, many or a size class.

j_gene,d_gene,v_gene,abundance,CDR3aa,CDR3nt
TRBJ1-1,NA,TRBV4-3,NA,CASSQAGGVSTEAFF,TGCGCCAGCAGCCAGGCGGGGGGTGTGAGCACTGAAGCTTTCTTT
TRBJ2-1,TRBD2,TRBV6-1,once,CAANRVAGGVNEQFF,TGTGCCGCCAATAGGGTAGCGGGGGGGGTCAATGAGCAGTTCTTC
TRBJ2-3,TRBD2,TRBV20-1,NA,CSARDHTGGWSDTQYF,TGCAGTGCTAGAGATCATACGGGGGGGTGGTCAGATACGCAGTATTTT
TRBJ2-3,TRBD2,TRBV24-1,NA,CATSDPLLAGAGDTQYF,TGTGCCACCAGTGATCCATTACTAGCGGGAGCAGGAGATACGCAGTATTTT
TRBJ2-5,TRBD1,TRBV6-4,few,CASSVLGDSKKETQYF,TGTGCCAGCAGTGTCTTAGGGGACAGCAAAAAAGAGACCCAGTACTTC
TRBJ1-5,NA,TRBV5-1,NA,CASSLLGLGNQPQHF,TGCGCCAGCAGCTTGCTGGGGCTGGGCAATCAGCCCCAGCATTTT
TRBJ2-5,TRBD2,TRBV20-1,NA,CSASGGAGETQYF,TGCAGTGCTAGCGGGGGGGCGGGAGAGACCCAGTACTTC
TRBJ2-7,NA,TRBV5-1,NA,CASSLVGSYEQYF,TGCGCCAGCAGCTTGGTGGGGTCCTACGAGCAGTACTTC
TRBJ2-3,TRBD2,TRBV20-1,few,CSAAGTSGSTDTQYF,TGCAGTGCTGCTGGGACTAGCGGGAGTACAGATACGCAGTATTTT
TRBJ2-3,NA,TRBV6-1,NA,CASSDSRADTQYF,TGTGCCAGCAGTGATTCTCGGGCAGATACGCAGTATTTT
TRBJ2-7,NA,TRBV19,few,CASSLGLGGTYEQYF,TGTGCCAGTAGCCTCGGACTAGGGGGGACCTACGAGCAGTACTTC
TRBJ2-3,NA,TRBV20-1,NA,CSARSNRGDTQYF,TGCAGTGCTAGATCCAACCGAGGGGATACGCAGTATTTT
TRBJ2-7,NA,TRBV7-7,NA,CASTDTGTNGDEQYF,TGTGCTAGCACCGATACAGGGACTAACGGCGACGAGCAGTACTTC
TRBJ2-5,NA,TRBV9,NA,CASSVDGGETQYF,TGTGCCAGCAGCGTAGATGGTGGGGAGACCCAGTACTTC
TRBJ2-5,NA,TRBV7-3,NA,CASSLRREETQYF,TGTGCCAGCAGCTTACGTCGGGAAGAGACCCAGTACTTC
TRBJ2-3,NA,TRBV2,NA,CASSQRARGTDTQYF,TGTGCCAGCAGTCAGCGGGCTCGGGGCACAGATACGCAGTATTTT
TRBJ2-2,NA,TRBV20-1,once,CSARRGSTGELFF,TGCAGTGCAAGAAGAGGCTCCACCGGGGAGCTGTTTTTT
TRBJ2-1,TRBD2,TRBV6-2/TRBV6-3,NA,CASSSQSGRAGNEQFF,TGTGCCAGCAGTTCCCAAAGCGGGAGGGCGGGAAATGAGCAGTTCTTC
TRBJ1-5,NA,TRBV19,few,CASSMYGTPDQPQHF,TGTGCCAGTAGTATGTACGGGACACCCGATCAGCCCCAGCATTTT
TRBJ1-2,TRBD1,TRBV2,NA,CASSDRGRGYTF,TGTGCCAGCAGCGACAGGGGTCGTGGCTACACCTTC
TRBJ2-1,TRBD2,TRBV6-2/TRBV6-3,NA,CASSWTSGRVYNEQFF,TGTGCCAGCAGTTGGACTAGCGGGAGGGTCTACAATGAGCAGTTCTTC
TRBJ2-5,NA,TRBV29-1,NA,CSVELRTQETQYF,TGCAGCGTTGAGTTACGAACCCAAGAGACCCAGTACTTC
TRBJ2-3,NA,TRBV20-1,few,CSASGQSTDTQYF,TGCAGTGCTAGTGGGCAAAGCACAGATACGCAGTATTTT
TRBJ2-5,TRBD1,TRBV19,NA,CASSDLAPGQGETQYF,TGTGCCAGTAGCGACCTCGCCCCGGGACAGGGGGAGACCCAGTACTTC
TRBJ1-3,NA,TRBV7-2,few,CASSLAKGTGNTIYF,TGTGCCAGCAGCTTAGCCAAAGGGACTGGAAACACCATATATTTT
TRBJ2-7,NA,TRBV2,NA,CASEQGANYEQYF,TGTGCCAGCGAGCAGGGAGCGAACTACGAGCAGTACTTC